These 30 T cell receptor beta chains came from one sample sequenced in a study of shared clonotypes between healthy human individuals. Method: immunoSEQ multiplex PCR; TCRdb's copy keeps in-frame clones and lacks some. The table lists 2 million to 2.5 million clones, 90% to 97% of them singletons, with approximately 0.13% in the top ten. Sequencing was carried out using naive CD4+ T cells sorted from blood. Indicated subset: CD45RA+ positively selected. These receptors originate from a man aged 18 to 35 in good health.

The CDR3 coding sequence is TGTGCCAGCAGGAACATGGTATCAGGGTATGGCTACACCTTC. As protein: CASRNMVSGYGYTF. The V call is TRBV6-6, the J call TRBJ1-2; D possibly corresponds to TRBD1 (5 bases). V shed 6 bases and J shed 5 bases, with 16 bases lying between them. CDR1 is MNHNY, CDR2 SVGAGI, per germline (reference sequence). The CDR3 contains 14 residues.

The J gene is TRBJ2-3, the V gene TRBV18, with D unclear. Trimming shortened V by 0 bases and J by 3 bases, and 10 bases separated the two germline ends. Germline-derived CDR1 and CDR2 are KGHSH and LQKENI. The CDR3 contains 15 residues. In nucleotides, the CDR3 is TGTGCCAGCTCACCACCTGGGTTACCTACAGATACGCAGTATTTT. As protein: CASSPPGLPTDTQYF.

CDR3 in amino acids: CTSPRDGTYEQYF. In DNA form, the CDR3 reads TGCACCAGCCCCCGGGACGGCACCTACGAGCAGTACTTC. J is TRBJ2-7 and V is TRBV1. TRBV1 is listed as a pseudogene. The length of the CDR3 is 13 residues.

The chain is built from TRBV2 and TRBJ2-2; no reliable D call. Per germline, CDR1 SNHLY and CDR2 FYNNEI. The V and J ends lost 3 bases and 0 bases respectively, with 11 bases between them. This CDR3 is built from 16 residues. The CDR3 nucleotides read TGTGCCAGCAGTGACGGGTATGCGGCGAACACCGGGGAGCTGTTTTTT. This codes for CASSDGYAANTGELFF.

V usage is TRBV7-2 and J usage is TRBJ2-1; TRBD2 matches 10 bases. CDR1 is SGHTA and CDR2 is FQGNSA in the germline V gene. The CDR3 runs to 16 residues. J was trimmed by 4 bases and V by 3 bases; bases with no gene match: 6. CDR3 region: CASSFSSGSAYNEQFF. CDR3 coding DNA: TGTGCCAGCAGCTTTTCTAGCGGGAGCGCATACAATGAGCAGTTCTTC. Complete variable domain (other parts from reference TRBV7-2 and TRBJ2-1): GAGVSQSPSNKVTEKGKDVELRCDPISGHTALYWYRQSLGQGLEFLIYFQGNSAPDKSGLPSDRFSAERTGGSVSTLTIQRTQQEDSAVYLCASSFSSGSAYNEQFFGPGTRLTVL.

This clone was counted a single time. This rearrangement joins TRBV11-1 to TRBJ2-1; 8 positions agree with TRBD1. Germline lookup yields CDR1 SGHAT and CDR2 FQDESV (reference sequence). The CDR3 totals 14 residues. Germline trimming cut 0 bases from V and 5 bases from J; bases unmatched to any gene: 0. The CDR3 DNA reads TGTGCCAGCAGCTTAGCGGACAGGGACAATGAGCAGTTCTTC. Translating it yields CASSLADRDNEQFF.

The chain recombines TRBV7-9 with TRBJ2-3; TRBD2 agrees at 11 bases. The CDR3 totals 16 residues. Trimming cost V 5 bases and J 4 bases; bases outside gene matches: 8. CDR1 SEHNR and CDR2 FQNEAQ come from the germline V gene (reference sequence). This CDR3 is CASSEWGLAVADTQYF. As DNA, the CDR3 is TGTGCCAGCAGCGAATGGGGACTAGCGGTAGCAGATACGCAGTATTTT.

CDR3 region: CASSPLANTGELFF. CDR3 nucleotides: TGTGCCAGCAGCCCCCTAGCGAACACCGGGGAGCTGTTTTTT. The chain employs TRBV9 and TRBJ2-2; no reliable D call. The germline V gene encodes CDR1 SGDLS and CDR2 YYNGEE. V gave up 4 bases and J gave up 0 bases, with 7 bases separating them. This CDR3 is 14 amino acids long.

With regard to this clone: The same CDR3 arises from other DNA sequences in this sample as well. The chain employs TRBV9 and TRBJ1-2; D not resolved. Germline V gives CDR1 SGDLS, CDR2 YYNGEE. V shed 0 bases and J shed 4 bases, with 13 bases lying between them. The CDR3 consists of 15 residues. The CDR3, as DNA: TGTGCCAGCAGCGTAGACCCGGAGACGGGCTATGGCTACACCTTC. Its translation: CASSVDPETGYGYTF.

The CDR3 sequence is CASSPDTAMNTEAFF. The CDR3 bases are TGTGCCAGCAGCCCCGACACCGCGATGAACACTGAAGCTTTCTTT. This chain connects TRBV6-4 to TRBJ1-1; D is ambiguous. V lost 6 bases, J lost 0 bases, and 14 bases lay in between. Looked up from germline, CDR1 is MRHNA and CDR2 is SNTAGT. The CDR3 runs to 15 residues.

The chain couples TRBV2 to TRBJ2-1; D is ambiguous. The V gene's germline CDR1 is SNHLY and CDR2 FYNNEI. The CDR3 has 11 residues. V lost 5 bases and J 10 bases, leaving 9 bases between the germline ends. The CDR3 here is CASSPYLEQFF. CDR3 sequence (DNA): TGTGCCAGCAGTCCGTACCTGGAGCAGTTCTTC.

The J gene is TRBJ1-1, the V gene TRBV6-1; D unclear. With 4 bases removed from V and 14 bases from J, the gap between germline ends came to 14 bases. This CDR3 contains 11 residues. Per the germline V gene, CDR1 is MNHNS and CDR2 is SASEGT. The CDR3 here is CASSVPDLPFF. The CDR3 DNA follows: TGTGCCAGCAGTGTCCCGGACCTCCCCTTCTTT.

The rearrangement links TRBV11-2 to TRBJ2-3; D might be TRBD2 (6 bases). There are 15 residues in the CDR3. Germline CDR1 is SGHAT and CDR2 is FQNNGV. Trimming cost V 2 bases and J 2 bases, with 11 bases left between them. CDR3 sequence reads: CASSLIGRDTDTQYF. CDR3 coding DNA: TGTGCCAGCAGCTTAATTGGGCGGGACACAGATACGCAGTATTTT.

CDR3 sequence: CASSQAQTGVSEKLFF. As DNA, the CDR3 is TGTGCCAGCAGCCAAGCCCAGACAGGGGTTTCCGAAAAACTGTTTTTT. J is TRBJ1-4 and V is TRBV4-2; 8 bases are shared with TRBD1. V shed 1 base, J shed 8 bases, and the junction held 9 bases outside the gene matches. Germline CDR1 reads LGHNA; CDR2 reads YNFKEQ. There are 16 residues in the CDR3.

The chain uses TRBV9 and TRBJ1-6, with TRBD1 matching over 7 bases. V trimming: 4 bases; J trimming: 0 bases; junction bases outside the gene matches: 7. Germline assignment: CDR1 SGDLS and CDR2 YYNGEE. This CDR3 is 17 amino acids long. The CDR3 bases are TGTGCCAGCAGCCAGAACAGGGGAAGCTCCTATAATTCACCCCTCCACTTT. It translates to CASSQNRGSSYNSPLHF.

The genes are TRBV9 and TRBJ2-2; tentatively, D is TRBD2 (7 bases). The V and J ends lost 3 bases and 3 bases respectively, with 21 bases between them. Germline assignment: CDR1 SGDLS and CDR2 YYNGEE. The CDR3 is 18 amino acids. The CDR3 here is CASSAGGLRVRDTGELFF. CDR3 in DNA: TGTGCCAGCAGCGCGGGGGGCCTAAGGGTTCGGGACACCGGGGAGCTGTTTTTT.

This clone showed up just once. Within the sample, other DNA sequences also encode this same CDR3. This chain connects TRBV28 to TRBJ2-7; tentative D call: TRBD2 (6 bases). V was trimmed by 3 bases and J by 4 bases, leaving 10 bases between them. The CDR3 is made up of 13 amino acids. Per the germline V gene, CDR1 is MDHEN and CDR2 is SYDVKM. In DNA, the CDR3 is TGTGCCAGCAGTTTGCGGGGCCCTTACGAGCAGTACTTC. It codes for CASSLRGPYEQYF.

DNA of the CDR3: TGTGCCAGCAGCCCCACGGGGAGGGGGAGCACAGATACGCAGTATTTT. Translated: CASSPTGRGSTDTQYF. The V and J genes are TRBV7-8 and TRBJ2-3; tentative D call: TRBD2 (7 bases). The V and J ends lost 5 bases and 0 bases respectively, with 15 bases between them. Germline V gene sequence: CDR1 SGHVS, CDR2 FQNEAQ. CDR3 length: 16 amino acids.

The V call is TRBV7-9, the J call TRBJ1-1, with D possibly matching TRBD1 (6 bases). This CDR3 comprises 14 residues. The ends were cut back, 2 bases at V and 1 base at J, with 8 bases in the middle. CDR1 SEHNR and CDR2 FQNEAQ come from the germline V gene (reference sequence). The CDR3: CASSLTGSNTEAFF. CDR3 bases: TGTGCCAGCAGCTTAACAGGGTCGAACACTGAAGCTTTCTTT. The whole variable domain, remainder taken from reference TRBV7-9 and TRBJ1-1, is DTGVSQNPRHKITKRGQNVTFRCDPISEHNRLYWYRQTLGQGPEFLTYFQNEAQLEKSRLLSDRFSAERPKGSFSTLEIQRTEQGDSAMYLCASSLTGSNTEAFFGQGTRLTVV.

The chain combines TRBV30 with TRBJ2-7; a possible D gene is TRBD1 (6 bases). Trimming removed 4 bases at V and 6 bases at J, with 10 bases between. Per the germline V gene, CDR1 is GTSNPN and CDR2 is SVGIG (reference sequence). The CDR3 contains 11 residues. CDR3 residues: CAWNIGGEQYF. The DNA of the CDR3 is TGTGCCTGGAATATAGGGGGCGAGCAGTACTTC. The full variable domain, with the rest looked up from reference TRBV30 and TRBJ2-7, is SQTIHQWPATLVQPVGSPLSLECTVEGTSNPNLYWYRQAAGRGLQLLFYSVGIGQISSEVPQNLSASRPQDRQFILSSKKLLLSDSGFYLCAWNIGGEQYFGPGTRLTVT.

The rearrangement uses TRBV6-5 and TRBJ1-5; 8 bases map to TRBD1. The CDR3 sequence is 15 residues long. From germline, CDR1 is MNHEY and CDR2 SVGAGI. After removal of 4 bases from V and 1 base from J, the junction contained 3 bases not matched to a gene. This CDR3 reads CASSSTGESNQPQHF. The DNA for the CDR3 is TGTGCCAGCAGTTCGACAGGGGAAAGCAATCAGCCCCAGCATTTT.

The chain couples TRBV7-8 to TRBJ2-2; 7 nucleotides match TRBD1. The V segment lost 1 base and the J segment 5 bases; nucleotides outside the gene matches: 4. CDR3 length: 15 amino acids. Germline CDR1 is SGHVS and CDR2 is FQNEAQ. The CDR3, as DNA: TGTGCCAGCAGCTTAGACAGGGGTAGAACCGGGGAGCTGTTTTTT. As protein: CASSLDRGRTGELFF.

CDR3 bases: TGTGCCAGTAGTATCTCCGGGGGACAGGGTTTTGGCGAGCAGTACTTC. Amino acids: CASSISGGQGFGEQYF. The V call is TRBV19, the J call TRBJ2-7, with 9 bases that match TRBD1. This CDR3 is built from 16 residues. Germline V gene sequence: CDR1 LNHDA, CDR2 SQIVND (reference sequence). J gave up 6 bases and V 3 bases, and 12 bases lay outside the gene matches.

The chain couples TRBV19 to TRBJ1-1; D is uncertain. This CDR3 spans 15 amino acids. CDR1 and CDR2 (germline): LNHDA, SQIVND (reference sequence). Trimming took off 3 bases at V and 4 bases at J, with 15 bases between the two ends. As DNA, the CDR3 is TGTGCCAGTAGTATGCGGGCCCCACGGGGCACTGAAGCTTTCTTT. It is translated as CASSMRAPRGTEAFF.

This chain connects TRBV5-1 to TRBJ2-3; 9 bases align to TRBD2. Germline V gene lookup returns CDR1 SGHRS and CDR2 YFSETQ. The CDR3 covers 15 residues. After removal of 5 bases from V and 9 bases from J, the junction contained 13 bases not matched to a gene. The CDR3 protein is CASSQRGAVSQTQYF. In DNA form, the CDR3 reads TGCGCCAGCAGTCAGCGGGGGGCCGTCAGTCAAACGCAGTATTTT. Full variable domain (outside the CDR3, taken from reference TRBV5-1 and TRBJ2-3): KAGVTQTPRYLIKTRGQQVTLSCSPISGHRSVSWYQQTPGQGLQFLFEYFSETQRNKGNFPGRFSGRQFSNSRSEMNVSTLELGDSALYLCASSQRGAVSQTQYFGPGTRLTVL.

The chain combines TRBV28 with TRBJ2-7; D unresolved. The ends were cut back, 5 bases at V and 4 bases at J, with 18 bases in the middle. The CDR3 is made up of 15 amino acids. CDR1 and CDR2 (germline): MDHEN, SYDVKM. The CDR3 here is CASSPADLNAYEQYF. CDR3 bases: TGTGCCAGCAGTCCTGCGGACCTTAATGCGTACGAGCAGTACTTC.

The CDR3 region is CASSAHRVSGNTIYF. The CDR3 DNA sequence: TGTGCCAGCAGCGCCCACAGGGTATCCGGAAACACCATATATTTT. The J gene is TRBJ1-3, the V gene TRBV9, with TRBD1 as a possible D gene (6 bases). Germline V gene data show CDR1 as SGDLS and CDR2 as YYNGEE. This CDR3 comprises 15 residues. Trimming took off 3 bases at V and 4 bases at J, with 14 bases between the two ends.

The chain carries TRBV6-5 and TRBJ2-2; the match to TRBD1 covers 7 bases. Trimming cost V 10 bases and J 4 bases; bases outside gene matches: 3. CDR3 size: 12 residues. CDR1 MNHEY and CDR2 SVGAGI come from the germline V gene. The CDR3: CANSGGTGELFF. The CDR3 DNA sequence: TGTGCCAACTCAGGGGGCACCGGGGAGCTGTTTTTT.

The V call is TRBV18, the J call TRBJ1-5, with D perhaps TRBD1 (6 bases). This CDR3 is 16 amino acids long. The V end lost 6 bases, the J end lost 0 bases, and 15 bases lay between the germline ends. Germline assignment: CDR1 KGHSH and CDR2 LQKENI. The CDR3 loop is CASSLGTSNSNQPQHF. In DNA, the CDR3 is TGTGCCAGCTCCTTAGGGACATCGAATAGCAATCAGCCCCAGCATTTT.

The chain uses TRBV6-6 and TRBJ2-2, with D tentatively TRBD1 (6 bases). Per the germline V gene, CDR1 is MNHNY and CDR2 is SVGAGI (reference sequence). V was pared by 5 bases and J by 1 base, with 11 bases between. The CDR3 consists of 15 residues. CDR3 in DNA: TGTGCCAGCAGTGGACGGGACAAGAACACCGGGGAGCTGTTTTTT. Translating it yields CASSGRDKNTGELFF.